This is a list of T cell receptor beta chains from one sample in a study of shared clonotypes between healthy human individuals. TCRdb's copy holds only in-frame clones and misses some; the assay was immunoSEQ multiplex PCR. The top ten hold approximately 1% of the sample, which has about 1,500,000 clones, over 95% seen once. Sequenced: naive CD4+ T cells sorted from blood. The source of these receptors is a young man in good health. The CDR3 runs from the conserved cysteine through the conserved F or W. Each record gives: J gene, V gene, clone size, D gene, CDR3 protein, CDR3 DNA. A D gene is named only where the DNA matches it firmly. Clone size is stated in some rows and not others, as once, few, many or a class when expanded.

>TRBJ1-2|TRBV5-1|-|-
CASSAGAHYGYTF
TGCGCCAGCAGCGCGGGGGCGCATTATGGCTACACCTTC
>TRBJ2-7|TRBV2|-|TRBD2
CASSVKRTSGNEQYF
TGTGCCAGCAGTGTCAAACGGACTAGCGGCAACGAGCAGTACTTC
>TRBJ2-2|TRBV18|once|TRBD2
CASSPGLAGDLTGELFF
TGTGCCAGCTCACCAGGACTAGCGGGAGATCTCACCGGGGAGCTGTTTTTT
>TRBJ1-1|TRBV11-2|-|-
CASRWAFF
TGTGCCAGCCGATGGGCTTTCTTT
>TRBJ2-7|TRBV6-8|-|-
CANQSAPYWTYEQYF
TGTGCCAACCAGTCAGCCCCCTACTGGACCTACGAGCAGTACTTC
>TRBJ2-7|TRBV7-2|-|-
CASSLGGRSYEQYF
TGTGCCAGCAGCTTAGGCGGCCGCTCCTACGAGCAGTACTTC
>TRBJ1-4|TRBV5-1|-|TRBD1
CASSSGQISEKLFF
TGCGCCAGCAGCTCGGGACAGATCTCTGAAAAACTGTTTTTT
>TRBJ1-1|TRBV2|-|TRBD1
CASSGAVTGVFTEAFF
TGTGCCAGCAGTGGGGCGGTGACAGGGGTATTCACTGAAGCTTTCTTT
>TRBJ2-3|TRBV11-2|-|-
CASSPHSSTDTQYF
TGTGCCAGCAGCCCACACAGTAGCACAGATACGCAGTATTTT
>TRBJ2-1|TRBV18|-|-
CASSMGRTDNEQFF
TGTGCCAGCTCAATGGGGCGGACAGACAATGAGCAGTTCTTC
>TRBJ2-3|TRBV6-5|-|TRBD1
CASTGTVLDTQYF
TGTGCCAGCACCGGGACAGTTTTAGATACGCAGTATTTT
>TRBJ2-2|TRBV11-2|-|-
CASSFAWLNTGELFF
TGTGCCAGCAGCTTCGCCTGGTTGAACACCGGGGAGCTGTTTTTT
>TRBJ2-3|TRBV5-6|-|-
CASSPGLSWDTQYF
TGTGCCAGCAGCCCTGGACTATCGTGGGATACGCAGTATTTT
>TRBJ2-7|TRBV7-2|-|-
CASRGIGEYEQYF
TGTGCCAGCAGGGGAATAGGGGAGTACGAGCAGTACTTC
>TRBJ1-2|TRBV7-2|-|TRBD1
CASSVTGAGGYTF
TGTGCCAGCAGCGTTACAGGGGCTGGTGGCTACACCTTC
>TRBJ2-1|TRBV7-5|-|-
CVRSLVCHSYNEQFF
TGTGTCAGAAGCTTAGTATGTCACTCCTACAATGAGCAGTTCTTC
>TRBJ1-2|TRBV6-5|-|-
CASSYSTTRGYTF
TGTGCCAGCAGTTACTCGACTACCCGTGGCTACACCTTC
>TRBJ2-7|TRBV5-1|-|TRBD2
CASSPGGLVSYEQYF
TGCGCCAGCAGCCCGGGGGGACTTGTTTCCTACGAGCAGTACTTC
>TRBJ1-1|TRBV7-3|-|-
CASSRLGHTEAFF
TGTGCCAGCAGTAGACTCGGGCACACTGAAGCTTTCTTT
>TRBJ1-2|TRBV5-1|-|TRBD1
CASSERTGGNGYTF
TGCGCCAGCAGCGAAAGGACAGGGGGTAATGGCTACACCTTC
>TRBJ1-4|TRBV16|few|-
CATSRDLNEKLFF
TGTGCCACGTCCCGGGACCTTAATGAAAAACTGTTTTTT
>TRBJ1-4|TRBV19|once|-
CASSIGGSQGEKLFF
TGTGCCAGTAGTATAGGTGGCAGCCAGGGGGAAAAACTGTTTTTT
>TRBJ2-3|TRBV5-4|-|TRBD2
CASSLAGVAADTQYF
TGTGCCAGCAGCTTAGCGGGAGTCGCCGCAGATACGCAGTATTTT